The entry that follows covers one T cell receptor beta chain sequence. The data were taken from a study of cytomegalovirus exposure and HLA in healthy donors. The method was immunoSEQ multiplex PCR; TCRdb's version includes in-frame clones alone and lacks a portion of them. This table has tens of thousands of clones, around 90% appearing once. The junction had 4 bases not matched to a gene; V was cut back by 3 bases and J by 2 bases. The CDR3 extends over 15 amino acids. Germline V gives CDR1 LNHDA, CDR2 SQIVND (reference sequence). The sequenced sample was PBMCs. V gene TRBV19 combines with J gene TRBJ2-7, with 10 bases identical to TRBD1. This TCR derives from a woman in her late teens or twenties in good health and CMV-seropositive. The CDR3 sequence: CASSMKGTGAYEQYF. The CDR3 DNA reads TGTGCCAGTAGTATGAAGGGGACAGGGGCCTACGAGCAGTACTTC.